A selection of T cell receptor beta chains follows, all from one sample in a study of OX40 agonist ivuxolimab in advanced cancers. Some clones are missing from TCRdb's copy, which holds only in-frame ones; the method was immunoSEQ multiplex PCR. Among 59,000 or so clones, around 82% were seen once, and the ten largest hold roughly 3.7%. Sequencing was performed on CD4+ or CD8+ T cells sorted from blood, taken in a trial of the OX40 agonist ivuxolimab. All receptors derive from an adult with an advanced solid tumor such as melanoma, head and neck, liver or kidney cancer. The CDR3 runs from the conserved cysteine through the conserved F or W. Fields, in order: clone size, D gene, V gene, J gene, CDR3 protein, CDR3 DNA. A D gene is named only where the DNA matches it firmly. A row's size may be missing; if present it is once, few, many or a size class.

NA	NA	TRBV7-2	TRBJ2-1	CASSFGGAVYEQFF	TGTGCCAGCAGCTTTGGCGGGGCAGTGTATGAGCAGTTCTTC
NA	NA	TRBV19	TRBJ1-5	CASSSPGGKGNQPQHF	TGTGCCAGTAGCTCCCCGGGGGGTAAGGGCAATCAGCCCCAGCATTTT
few	NA	TRBV28	TRBJ1-1	CASRASGAPNTEAFF	TGTGCCAGCAGAGCCTCAGGGGCCCCGAACACTGAAGCTTTCTTT
NA	NA	TRBV5-6	TRBJ2-1	CASSSNWGEQFF	TGTGCCAGCAGCTCCAACTGGGGCGAGCAGTTCTTC
NA	TRBD2	TRBV4-1	TRBJ2-7	CASSRRVGLAGLEQYF	TGCGCCAGCAGCCGACGGGTGGGACTAGCGGGACTCGAGCAGTACTTC
NA	NA	TRBV5-1	TRBJ2-3	CASGDRLSTDTQYF	TGCGCCAGCGGAGACAGGTTGAGCACAGATACGCAGTATTTT
NA	TRBD1	TRBV5-5	TRBJ2-5	CASSLAGTGGQETQYF	TGTGCCAGCAGCTTAGCCGGGACAGGGGGACAAGAGACCCAGTACTTC
NA	TRBD2	TRBV5-1	TRBJ2-5	CASSLRFTLAGLQETQYF	TGCGCCAGCAGCTTGCGTTTTACACTAGCGGGGCTCCAAGAGACCCAGTACTTC
few	NA	TRBV19	TRBJ1-1	CASSPREGGTTEAFF	TGTGCCAGTAGCCCCCGGGAAGGAGGGACCACTGAAGCTTTCTTT
NA	TRBD1	TRBV27	TRBJ1-1	CASSPGTGMNTEAFF	TGTGCCAGCAGCCCCGGGACAGGGATGAACACTGAAGCTTTCTTT
NA	NA	TRBV7-9	TRBJ1-5	CASSFWSGEGNQPQHF	TGTGCCAGCAGCTTTTGGTCGGGAGAGGGCAATCAGCCCCAGCATTTT
NA	TRBD2	TRBV5-4	TRBJ2-2	CASSSKTSGTGELFF	TGTGCCAGCAGCTCTAAGACTAGCGGTACCGGGGAGCTGTTTTTT
few	NA	TRBV18	TRBJ1-2	CASSRQENYGYTF	TGTGCCAGCTCACGACAGGAGAACTATGGCTACACCTTC
NA	TRBD2	TRBV29-1	TRBJ2-3	CSVHEIRLAGEFEADTQYF	TGCAGCGTCCACGAGATCAGACTAGCGGGAGAATTCGAGGCAGATACGCAGTATTTT